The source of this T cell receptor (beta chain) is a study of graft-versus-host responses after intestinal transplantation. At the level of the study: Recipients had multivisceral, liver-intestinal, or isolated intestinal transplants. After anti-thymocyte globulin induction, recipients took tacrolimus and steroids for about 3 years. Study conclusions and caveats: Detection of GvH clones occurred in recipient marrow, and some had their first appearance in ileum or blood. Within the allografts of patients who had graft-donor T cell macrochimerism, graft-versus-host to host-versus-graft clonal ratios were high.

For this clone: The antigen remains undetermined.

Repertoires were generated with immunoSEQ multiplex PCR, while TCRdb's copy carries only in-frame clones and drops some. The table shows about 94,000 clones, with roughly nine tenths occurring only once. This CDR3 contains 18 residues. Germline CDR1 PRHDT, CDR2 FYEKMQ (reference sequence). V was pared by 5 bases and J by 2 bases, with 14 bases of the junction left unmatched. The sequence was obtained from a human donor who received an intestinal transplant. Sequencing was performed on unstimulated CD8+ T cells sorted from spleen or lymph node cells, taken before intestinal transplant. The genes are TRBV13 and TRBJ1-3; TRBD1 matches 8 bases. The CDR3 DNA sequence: TGTGCCAGCAGCCTATCCTCTGGACAGGGATCTACTGGAAACACCATATATTTT. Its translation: CASSLSSGQGSTGNTIYF.